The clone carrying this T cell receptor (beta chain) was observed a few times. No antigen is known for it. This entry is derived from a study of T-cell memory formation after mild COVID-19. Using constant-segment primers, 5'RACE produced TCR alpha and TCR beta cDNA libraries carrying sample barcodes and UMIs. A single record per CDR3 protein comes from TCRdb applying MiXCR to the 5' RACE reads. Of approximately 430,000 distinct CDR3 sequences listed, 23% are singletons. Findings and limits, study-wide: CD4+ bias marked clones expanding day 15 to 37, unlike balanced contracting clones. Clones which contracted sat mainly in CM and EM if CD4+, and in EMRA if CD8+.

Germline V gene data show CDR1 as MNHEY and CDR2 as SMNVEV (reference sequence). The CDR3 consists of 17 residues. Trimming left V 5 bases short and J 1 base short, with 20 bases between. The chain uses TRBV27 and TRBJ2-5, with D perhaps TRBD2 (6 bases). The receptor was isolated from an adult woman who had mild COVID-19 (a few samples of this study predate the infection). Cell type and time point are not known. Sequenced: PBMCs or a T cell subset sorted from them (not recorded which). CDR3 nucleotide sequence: TGTGCCAGCAGTCCTCCCCCGGGGGTAGTCGGCCAAGAGACCCAGTACTTC. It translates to CASSPPPGVVGQETQYF.